The next 24 T cell receptor beta chains were all read from a single sample in a study of sequential checkpoint blockade in melanoma. The sample's treatment: randomized to nivolumab then ipilimumab (arm A) or the reverse (arm B). Assay: immunoSEQ multiplex PCR; the TCRdb copy retains only in-frame clones and omits some. The table lists about 26,000 clones, 75% to 80% of them singletons, with 22% in the top ten. The input for sequencing was CD8+ T cells sorted from blood (inferred from file names), taken from a patient given nivolumab and ipilimumab in sequence. These receptors all stem from a human donor with melanoma.

This chain joins TRBV6-4 and TRBJ1-2; D possibly corresponds to TRBD1 (6 bases). The ends were cut back, 3 bases at V and 3 bases at J, with 14 bases in the middle. Germline loops: CDR1 MRHNA, CDR2 SNTAGT. The CDR3 covers 15 residues. CDR3 protein: CASSEGVGAHYGYTF. The CDR3 DNA is TGTGCCAGCAGTGAGGGGGTGGGGGCTCACTATGGCTACACCTTC.

The gene calls are TRBV5-1 and TRBJ2-7; 10 nucleotides agree with TRBD2. V gave up 4 bases and J gave up 5 bases; unmatched junction bases: 9. CDR1 is SGHRS and CDR2 is YFSETQ in the germline V gene. There are 15 residues in the CDR3. DNA for the CDR3: TGCGCCAGCAGCCTTGCGGGACTAGCGTTCGACGAGCAGTACTTC. This codes for CASSLAGLAFDEQYF.

The chain combines TRBV9 with TRBJ2-5; perhaps TRBD2 as D (5 bases). V dropped 0 bases and J dropped 2 bases, with 11 bases sitting between them. The germline gives CDR1 SGDLS, CDR2 YYNGEE. This CDR3 has 15 amino acids. The CDR3 spells CASSVVAGRQETQYF. For the CDR3, the DNA is TGTGCCAGCAGCGTAGTGGCGGGCCGACAAGAGACCCAGTACTTC.

This clone was seen once. J is TRBJ1-2 and V is TRBV4-1; D possibly corresponds to TRBD1 (5 bases). The CDR3 has 15 amino acids. V was pared by 0 bases and J by 3 bases, with 11 bases between. Germline V CDR1 and CDR2: MGHRA, YSYEKL. The CDR3: CASSQDSGYDYGYTF. Here the CDR3 DNA reads TGCGCCAGCAGCCAAGATTCAGGGTATGACTATGGCTACACCTTC.

This clone occurred a few times. The V gene is TRBV27, the J gene TRBJ1-1; D not resolved. Germline V gene sequence: CDR1 MNHEY, CDR2 SMNVEV (reference sequence). V was trimmed by 2 bases and J by 3 bases, leaving 16 bases between them. The CDR3 is 16 amino acids. CDR3 sequence reads: CASSLERGSRDTEAFF. The CDR3, as DNA: TGTGCCAGCAGTTTAGAACGGGGATCTAGGGACACTGAAGCTTTCTTT.

The chain has TRBV5-1 and TRBJ1-1, with 12 bases that match TRBD1. J was trimmed by 1 base and V by 3 bases; bases with no gene match: 7. The germline V gene encodes CDR1 SGHRS and CDR2 YFSETQ. This CDR3 is 17 amino acids long. CDR3 loop: CASSWSRDRGRNTEAFF. CDR3 nucleotide sequence: TGCGCCAGCAGCTGGTCCCGGGACAGGGGGCGGAACACTGAAGCTTTCTTT.

The V gene is TRBV28, the J gene TRBJ1-5, with D perhaps matching TRBD1 (6 bases). This CDR3 has 14 amino acids. Germline CDR1 and CDR2: MDHEN and SYDVKM. The V gene lost 6 bases and the J gene lost 3 bases, with 12 bases spanning the gap. CDR3 sequence reads: CASSPGQFNQPQHF. The DNA for the CDR3 is TGTGCCAGCAGCCCCGGACAGTTCAATCAGCCCCAGCATTTT.

This clone was counted a few times. V gene TRBV18 combines with J gene TRBJ2-1, with 7 bases aligning to TRBD2. The CDR3 loop spans 14 amino acids. Germline CDR1 is KGHSH and CDR2 is LQKENI. J gave up 6 bases and V 6 bases, and 8 bases lay outside the gene matches. The CDR3 loop reads CASSSLSGGNEQFF. The CDR3 DNA sequence: TGTGCCAGCTCGTCGCTCTCGGGGGGCAATGAGCAGTTCTTC.

This sequence joins TRBV19 and TRBJ2-2, with 8 nucleotides matching TRBD1. This CDR3 has 15 residues. Trimming cost V 5 bases and J 1 base; bases outside gene matches: 3. Germline V gene sequence: CDR1 LNHDA, CDR2 SQIVND (reference sequence). Written as DNA, the CDR3 is TGTGCCAGTAGTCTAGGGACAGGGAACACCGGGGAGCTGTTTTTT. It translates to CASSLGTGNTGELFF.

The chain combines TRBV27 with TRBJ1-2, with 8 bases that match TRBD1. The CDR3 consists of 14 residues. Germline CDR1 is MNHEY and CDR2 is SMNVEV (reference sequence). With 4 bases clipped from V and 5 bases from J, the junction kept 6 bases outside the gene matches. The CDR3 here is CASSWAGGVYGYTF. The CDR3 DNA reads TGTGCCAGCAGTTGGGCAGGGGGCGTTTATGGCTACACCTTC.

This clone was counted only a few times. The gene calls are TRBV28 and TRBJ2-2; D is undetermined. Trimming stripped 2 bases from V and 4 bases from J, with 14 bases between. The CDR3 covers 16 residues. Germline CDR1 reads MDHEN; CDR2 reads SYDVKM. The CDR3 DNA sequence: TGTGCCAGCAGTTTAACGTCAGTTTCCCGCACCGGGGAGCTGTTTTTT. Translating it yields CASSLTSVSRTGELFF.

The chain uses TRBV30 and TRBJ1-2, with D possibly matching TRBD1 (6 bases). Germline V gives CDR1 GTSNPN, CDR2 SVGIG (reference sequence). Trimming removed 2 bases at V and 1 base at J, with 20 bases between. The CDR3 runs to 17 residues. The CDR3 sequence: CAWSPFETGRFNYGYTF. CDR3 nucleotides: TGTGCCTGGAGTCCTTTCGAGACAGGACGATTTAACTATGGCTACACCTTC.

CDR3 sequence reads: CASSLVTGEAFF. The DNA for the CDR3 is TGTGCCAGCAGCTTAGTGACGGGAGAAGCTTTCTTT. This chain links TRBV7-9 with TRBJ1-1; D unresolved. V was shortened by 1 base and J by 8 bases, with 8 bases between the two germline ends. This CDR3 is built from 12 residues. Germline CDR1 SEHNR, CDR2 FQNEAQ (reference sequence).

The chain has TRBV7-3 and TRBJ2-2, with 7 bases aligning to TRBD2. Trimming at V came to 2 bases and at J to 3 bases, leaving 0 bases not matched to a gene. Germline CDR1 is SGHTA and CDR2 is FQGTGA. The CDR3 extends over 14 amino acids. CDR3 nucleotide sequence: TGTGCCAGCAGCTTAGGACTAGACACCGGGGAGCTGTTTTTT. This translates into CASSLGLDTGELFF.

The gene calls are TRBV4-3 and TRBJ1-1; D gene uncertain. V was shortened by 1 base and J by 2 bases, with 14 bases between the two germline ends. Germline V gives CDR1 LGHNA, CDR2 YSLEER. CDR3 size: 16 residues. CDR3 nucleotides: TGCGCCAGCAGCCAAGGCGAAGAGGGCCCCAACACTGAAGCTTTCTTT. Translation gives CASSQGEEGPNTEAFF.

The chain combines TRBV9 with TRBJ2-2, with 7 bases lining up with TRBD2. Germline V CDR1 and CDR2: SGDLS, YYNGEE. CDR3 length: 15 amino acids. The V and J ends lost 5 bases and 3 bases, in that order; junction bases with no gene match: 7. CDR3 sequence reads: CASSSGTTDTGELFF. CDR3 DNA: TGTGCCAGCAGTAGTGGGACTACGGACACCGGGGAGCTGTTTTTT.

This clone has more than one count but fewer than ten. The rearrangement links TRBV7-8 to TRBJ2-1, with a possible D match to TRBD2 (5 bases). Looked up from germline, CDR1 is SGHVS and CDR2 is FQNEAQ. Trimming took 0 bases from V and 4 from J, leaving 7 bases between them. The CDR3 spans 14 residues. The DNA for the CDR3 is TGTGCCAGCAGCTTAGCAGGAGGATACAATGAGCAGTTCTTC. This sequence encodes CASSLAGGYNEQFF.

The table lists this clone with a count of one. Written as DNA, the CDR3 is TGCAGCGTTGCGGGACAGGTATCACAAGAGACCCAGTACTTC. Amino acids: CSVAGQVSQETQYF. The chain combines TRBV29-1 with TRBJ2-5, with 8 bases aligning to TRBD1. The ends lost 4 bases at V and 2 bases at J; junction bases unmatched: 6. Per the germline V gene, CDR1 is SQVTM and CDR2 is ANQGSEA. There are 14 residues in the CDR3.

The J gene is TRBJ2-3, the V gene TRBV4-1; D possibly corresponds to TRBD2 (5 bases). The length of the CDR3 is 15 residues. Trimming stripped 4 bases from V and 0 bases from J, with 11 bases between. Germline V gene data show CDR1 as MGHRA and CDR2 as YSYEKL. CDR3: CASSRTEGSTDTQYF. CDR3 DNA sequence: TGCGCCAGCAGCCGCACAGAGGGTAGCACAGATACGCAGTATTTT.

Comment on this clone: The junction differs from germline at one of its ends, possibly a read error. The chain is built from TRBV4-1 and TRBJ2-7; D perhaps matches TRBD2 (7 bases). Germline-derived CDR1 and CDR2 are MGHRA and YSYEKL. The CDR3 has 16 residues. This chain's CDR3 is CASSQDNGGGAHEQYF. In nucleotides, the CDR3 is TGTGCCAGCAGCCAAGACAACGGAGGGGGGGCCCACGAGCAGTACTTC.

V is TRBV7-3 and J is TRBJ2-2, with D tentatively TRBD1 (5 bases). CDR1 and CDR2 from the germline V gene are SGHTA and FQGTGA. With 5 bases removed from V and 5 bases from J, the gap between germline ends came to 12 bases. This CDR3 spans 14 amino acids. The CDR3 DNA sequence: TGTGCCAGCAGCGACCCGCAGGGAACCGGGGAGCTGTTTTTT. It is translated as CASSDPQGTGELFF. The entire variable domain, with the rest obtained from reference TRBV7-3 and TRBJ2-2, is as follows: GAGVSQTPSNKVTEKGKYVELRCDPISGHTALYWYRQSLGQGPEFLIYFQGTGAADDSGLPNDRFFAVRPEGSVSTLKIQRTERGDSAVYLCASSDPQGTGELFFGEGSRLTVL.

V gene TRBV2 combines with J gene TRBJ2-5; 8 bases are a match to TRBD2. The CDR3 has 12 residues. Germline V gene data show CDR1 as SNHLY and CDR2 as FYNNEI. J gave up 5 bases and V 8 bases, and 4 bases lay outside the gene matches. The CDR3 is CASLGRAETQYF. As DNA, the CDR3 is TGTGCCAGCCTCGGGAGGGCCGAGACCCAGTACTTC.

The chain employs TRBV9 and TRBJ2-1; 8 bases are a match to TRBD2. The CDR3 extends over 17 amino acids. Trimming cost V 2 bases and J 4 bases; bases outside gene matches: 11. CDR1 SGDLS and CDR2 YYNGEE come from the germline V gene. The CDR3 bases are TGTGCCAGCAGCGTTATAGCTAGCGGGCCCAAATACAATGAGCAGTTCTTC. It codes for CASSVIASGPKYNEQFF.

The chain recombines TRBV7-8 with TRBJ1-1, with TRBD1 as a possible D gene (6 bases). V was clipped by 6 bases and J by 9 bases, with 11 bases between them. This CDR3 is 11 amino acids long. Germline CDR1 SGHVS, CDR2 FQNEAQ. CDR3: CASRAGVKAFF. DNA for the CDR3: TGTGCCAGCAGAGCAGGGGTTAAAGCTTTCTTT.